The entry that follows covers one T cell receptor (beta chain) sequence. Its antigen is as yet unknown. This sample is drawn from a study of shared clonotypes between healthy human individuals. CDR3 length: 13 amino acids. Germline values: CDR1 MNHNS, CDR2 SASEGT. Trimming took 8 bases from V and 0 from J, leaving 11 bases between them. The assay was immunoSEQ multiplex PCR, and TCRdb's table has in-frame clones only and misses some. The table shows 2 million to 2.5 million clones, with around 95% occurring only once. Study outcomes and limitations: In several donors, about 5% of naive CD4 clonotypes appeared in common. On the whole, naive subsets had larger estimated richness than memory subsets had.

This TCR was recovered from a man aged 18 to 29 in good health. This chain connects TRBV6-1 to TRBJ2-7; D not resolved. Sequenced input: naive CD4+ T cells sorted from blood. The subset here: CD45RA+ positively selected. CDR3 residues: CASSTLGSYEQYF. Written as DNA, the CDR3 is TGTGCCAGCTCCACATTGGGCTCCTACGAGCAGTACTTC.